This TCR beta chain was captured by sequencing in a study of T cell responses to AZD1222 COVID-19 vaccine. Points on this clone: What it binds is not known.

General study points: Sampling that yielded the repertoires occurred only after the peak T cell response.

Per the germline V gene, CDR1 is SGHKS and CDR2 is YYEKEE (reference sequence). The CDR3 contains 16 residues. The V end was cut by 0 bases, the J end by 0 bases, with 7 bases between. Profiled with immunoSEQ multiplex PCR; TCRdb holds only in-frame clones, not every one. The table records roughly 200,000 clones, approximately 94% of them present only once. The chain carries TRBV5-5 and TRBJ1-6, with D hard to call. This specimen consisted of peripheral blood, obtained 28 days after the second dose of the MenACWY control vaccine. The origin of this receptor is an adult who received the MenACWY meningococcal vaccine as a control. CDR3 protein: CASSLAVSSYNSPLHF. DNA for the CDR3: TGTGCCAGCAGCTTGGCGGTCAGCTCCTATAATTCACCCCTCCACTTT.